The rows below give T cell receptor beta chains drawn from one sample of a study of CD8 T cells in Susac syndrome. A single record per CDR3 protein comes from TCRdb applying MiXCR to the immunoSEQ multiplex PCR reads. The sample lists about 94,000 distinct CDR3 sequences, over 90% occurring once. The sample was CD4+ T cells from PBMCs. The origin of the receptors is a human donor with Susac syndrome. CDR3s include the opening cysteine and the closing phenylalanine or tryptophan. Fields, in order: clone size, J gene, D gene, V gene, CDR3 protein, CDR3 DNA. A D gene is named only where the DNA matches it firmly. Size values are once, few and many counts, or a class for expanded clones, and some rows have none.

>NA|TRBJ2-5|NA|TRBV14
CASSQSMETQYF
TGTGCCAGCAGCCAATCAATGGAGACCCAGTACTTC
>NA|TRBJ2-1|TRBD2|TRBV20-1
CSARRLAPDEQFF
TGCAGTGCTAGAAGACTAGCTCCGGATGAGCAGTTCTTC
>NA|TRBJ1-1|NA|TRBV7-9
CASSFERNTEAFF
TGTGCCAGCAGCTTCGAGAGGAACACTGAAGCTTTCTTT
>NA|TRBJ2-7|TRBD1|TRBV4-1
CASSHPGQGAYEQYF
TGCGCCAGCAGCCACCCGGGACAGGGCGCCTACGAGCAGTACTTC
>NA|TRBJ2-2|TRBD1|TRBV15
CATSRERGRITGELFF
TGTGCCACCAGCAGAGAGAGGGGGCGCATCACCGGGGAGCTGTTTTTT
>NA|TRBJ2-3|NA|TRBV6-5
CASSAAPPTDTQYF
TGTGCCAGCAGTGCCGCGCCCCCCACAGATACGCAGTATTTT
>NA|TRBJ1-5|TRBD1|TRBV5-1
CASSLEGQGMPQHF
TGCGCCAGCAGCTTGGAGGGACAGGGGATGCCCCAGCATTTT
>once|TRBJ1-2|NA|TRBV2
CASSENLNYGYTF
TGTGCCAGCAGTGAAAACCTTAACTATGGCTACACCTTC
>once|TRBJ1-3|NA|TRBV7-3
CASSLMTGNTIYF
TGTGCCAGCAGCCTGATGACGGGAAACACCATATATTTT
>NA|TRBJ2-1|NA|TRBV3-1
CASSRPSSYNEQFF
TGTGCCAGCAGCCGGCCTAGCTCCTACAATGAGCAGTTCTTC
>NA|TRBJ1-2|NA|TRBV20-1
CSARDQGPRYGYTF
TGCAGTGCTAGAGATCAGGGCCCTAGATATGGCTACACCTTC
>NA|TRBJ2-1|NA|TRBV28
CASRPGLLGNEQFF
TGTGCCAGCAGACCCGGACTCTTGGGCAATGAGCAGTTCTTC
>NA|TRBJ1-5|TRBD1|TRBV28
CASSLSGGGNQPQHF
TGTGCCAGCAGTTTATCAGGGGGCGGCAATCAGCCCCAGCATTTT
>NA|TRBJ1-1|NA|TRBV29-1
CSVDRGGAEAFF
TGCAGCGTTGATCGGGGAGGGGCTGAAGCTTTCTTT
>NA|TRBJ2-7|TRBD2|TRBV5-1
CASSFRPRLAGAAYEQYF
TGCGCCAGCAGCTTCCGACCTCGACTAGCGGGGGCAGCCTACGAGCAGTACTTC
>NA|TRBJ1-1|NA|TRBV7-9
CASSLVAALNTEAFF
TGTGCCAGCAGCTTAGTGGCAGCTCTCAACACTGAAGCTTTCTTT
>NA|TRBJ1-2|NA|TRBV18
CASSPRGDDYGYTF
TGTGCCAGCTCACCGAGAGGGGACGACTATGGCTACACCTTC
>NA|TRBJ1-2|NA|TRBV4-2
CASSQGAGGYTF
TGTGCCAGCAGCCAGGGGGCTGGTGGCTACACCTTC
>NA|TRBJ2-1|TRBD1|TRBV2
CASSETTGGNEQFF
TGTGCCAGCAGTGAAACGACAGGGGGCAATGAGCAGTTCTTC
>NA|TRBJ2-1|TRBD1|TRBV24-1
CATSDSRTHRGWSYNEQFF
TGTGCCACCAGTGATTCACGGACTCACAGGGGATGGTCCTACAATGAGCAGTTCTTC
>NA|TRBJ2-7|NA|TRBV2
CASSGTYEQYF
TGTGCCAGCAGTGGCACCTACGAGCAGTACTTC
>NA|TRBJ1-1|NA|TRBV12-3/TRBV12-4
CASSLMQGRGTEAFF
TGTGCCAGCAGTTTGATGCAGGGCCGGGGCACTGAAGCTTTCTTT
>NA|TRBJ1-2|NA|TRBV29-1
CSVERGGLDGYTF
TGCAGCGTTGAGCGAGGGGGTTTGGATGGCTACACCTTC
>NA|TRBJ2-7|NA|TRBV20-1
CSAPRTGPKGYEQYF
TGCAGTGCCCCCCGGACGGGGCCCAAGGGCTACGAGCAGTACTTC
>NA|TRBJ2-1|TRBD1|TRBV5-1
CASSLDRAYNEQFF
TGCGCCAGCAGCCTCGACAGGGCCTACAATGAGCAGTTCTTC
>few|TRBJ2-5|TRBD1|TRBV2
CASSGGTVQETQYF
TGTGCCAGCAGTGGGGGGACAGTCCAAGAGACCCAGTACTTC
>NA|TRBJ2-1|TRBD2|TRBV20-1
CSAREASGGANEQFF
TGCAGTGCTAGAGAGGCTAGCGGGGGGGCCAATGAGCAGTTCTTC
>NA|TRBJ2-7|TRBD2|TRBV12-3/TRBV12-4
CASSLTSPHYEQYF
TGTGCCAGCAGTTTGACTAGCCCCCACTACGAGCAGTACTTC
>NA|TRBJ2-5|NA|TRBV3-1
CASSLTAEGQAGAQYF
TGTGCCAGCAGCCTAACGGCTGAAGGGCAGGCCGGGGCCCAGTACTTC
>NA|TRBJ2-1|NA|TRBV29-1
CSVPGLGGNEQFF
TGCAGCGTTCCCGGACTAGGGGGCAATGAGCAGTTCTTC
>NA|TRBJ1-2|NA|TRBV3-1
CASSNTGTSGGNYGYTF
TGTGCCAGCAGCAATACCGGGACATCTGGAGGCAACTATGGCTACACCTTC
>NA|TRBJ2-1|TRBD2|TRBV7-3
CASSLSGGKNEQFF
TGTGCCAGCAGCTTAAGCGGGGGGAAGAATGAGCAGTTCTTC
>NA|TRBJ2-7|NA|TRBV6-5
CASSYGKNYEQYF
TGTGCCAGCAGTTACGGCAAGAACTACGAGCAGTACTTC
>NA|TRBJ2-1|TRBD1|TRBV11-3
CASSLGGTGSEQFF
TGTGCCAGCAGCTTAGGTGGGACAGGGAGTGAGCAGTTCTTC
>NA|TRBJ1-5|NA|TRBV12-3/TRBV12-4
CASSFRGKSGQPQHF
TGTGCCAGCAGTTTCCGAGGGAAGTCGGGTCAGCCCCAGCATTTT
>NA|TRBJ2-5|NA|TRBV3-1
CASSQGLGETQYF
TGTGCCAGCAGCCAAGGACTGGGGGAGACCCAGTACTTC
>NA|TRBJ1-1|NA|TRBV5-4
CASSLGVNTEAFF
TGTGCCAGCAGCTTGGGGGTGAACACTGAAGCTTTCTTT
>NA|TRBJ2-3|NA|TRBV10-3
CAISRDVDTDTQYF
TGTGCCATCAGCCGGGACGTAGACACAGATACGCAGTATTTT
>NA|TRBJ2-1|NA|TRBV30
CAWDPDRSSYNEQFF
TGTGCCTGGGATCCTGACAGGAGCTCCTACAATGAGCAGTTCTTC
>NA|TRBJ1-1|NA|TRBV18
CASSEGNTEAFF
TGTGCCAGCTCAGAGGGTAACACTGAAGCTTTCTTT
>NA|TRBJ2-3|NA|TRBV5-4
CASNRRDTRTDTQYF
TGTGCCAGCAACCGCCGGGACACACGCACAGATACGCAGTATTTT
>NA|TRBJ2-2|NA|TRBV29-1
CSVRDQTVGELFF
TGCAGCGTCAGAGACCAAACTGTCGGGGAGCTGTTTTTT
>NA|TRBJ2-5|NA|TRBV9
CASSTDAMYQETQYF
TGTGCCAGCAGCACTGACGCCATGTACCAAGAGACCCAGTACTTC
>NA|TRBJ1-2|TRBD1|TRBV9
CASSPGQGVNYGYTF
TGTGCCAGCAGCCCCGGACAGGGGGTTAACTATGGCTACACCTTC
>NA|TRBJ1-1|NA|TRBV3-1
CASTRGGGTEAFF
TGTGCCAGCACCAGGGGAGGGGGCACTGAAGCTTTCTTT
>once|TRBJ2-5|NA|TRBV18
CASSPQDEETQYF
TGTGCCAGCTCACCGCAAGACGAAGAGACCCAGTACTTC
>NA|TRBJ2-2|NA|TRBV9
CASSAQGSVGELFF
TGTGCCAGCAGCGCACAGGGTTCGGTCGGGGAGCTGTTTTTT
>NA|TRBJ2-7|TRBD2|TRBV19
CASSIRTSGEQYF
TGTGCCAGTAGTATACGGACTAGCGGGGAGCAGTACTTC
>NA|TRBJ2-7|NA|TRBV28
CASSTPRRGYEQYF
TGTGCCAGCAGCACTCCCCGACGGGGCTACGAGCAGTACTTC
>NA|TRBJ1-1|NA|TRBV5-1
CASGRQGHTEAFF
TGCGCCAGCGGCCGCCAAGGCCACACTGAAGCTTTCTTT
>once|TRBJ1-2|NA|TRBV28
CASNPDTRYGYTF
TGTGCCAGCAACCCCGACACCCGCTATGGCTACACCTTC
>NA|TRBJ1-6|TRBD1|TRBV30
CAWGAGTAFSPLHF
TGTGCCTGGGGAGCCGGGACAGCCTTTTCACCCCTCCACTTT
>NA|TRBJ1-1|NA|TRBV30
CAWSVVGLNTEAFF
TGTGCCTGGAGTGTGGTAGGCTTGAACACTGAAGCTTTCTTT
>NA|TRBJ2-7|NA|TRBV3-1
CASSQEGEQYF
TGTGCCAGCAGCCAAGAAGGCGAGCAGTACTTC